This TCR beta chain was captured in a study of T cell repertoires in cytomegalovirus infection. About the research overall: From public TCR beta signatures came an indication of both CMV infection and matching HLA type.

TCRdb processed the reads anew with MiXCR; each CDR3 protein has one entry. The sample has roughly 230,000 distinct CDR3 sequences, roughly 12% seen once. This CDR3 has 14 amino acids. The germline CDR1 and CDR2 sequences are LNHNV and YYDKDF (reference sequence). Trimming pared 0 bases from V and 1 base from J, leaving 5 bases between. Sequencing used PBMCs. This sequence was found in a human donor in good health (CMV status not recorded). Some clones in this sample may be carry-over from other donors' samples. V is TRBV15 and J is TRBJ2-3; TRBD1 might be the D (5 bases). The CDR3 region has the DNA TGTGCCACCAGCAGAGACAGGGGCACAGATACGCAGTATTTT. It translates to CATSRDRGTDTQYF.